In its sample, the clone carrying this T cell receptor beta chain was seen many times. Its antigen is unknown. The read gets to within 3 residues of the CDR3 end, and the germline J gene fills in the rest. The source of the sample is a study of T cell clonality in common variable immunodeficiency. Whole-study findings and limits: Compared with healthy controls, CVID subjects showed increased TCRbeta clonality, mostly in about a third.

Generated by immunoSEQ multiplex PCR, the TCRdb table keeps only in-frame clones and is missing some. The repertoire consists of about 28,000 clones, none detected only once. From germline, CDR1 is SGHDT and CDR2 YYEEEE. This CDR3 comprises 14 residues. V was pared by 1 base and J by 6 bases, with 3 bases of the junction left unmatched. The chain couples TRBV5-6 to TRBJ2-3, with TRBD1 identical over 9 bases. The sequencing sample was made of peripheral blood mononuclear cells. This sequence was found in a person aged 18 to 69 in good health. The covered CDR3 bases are TGTGCCAGCAGCTTGAACAGGGGGCGGGATACG. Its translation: CASSLNRGRDT. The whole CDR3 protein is CASSLNRGRDTQYF.